The 26 T cell receptor beta chains given below trace back to one sample, sequenced in a study of T cells in Graves' hyperthyroidism and ophthalmopathy. Amplification of TCR beta CDR3 regions used RNA as the template. Researchers ran a first-round RT-PCR on the TCR CDR3 using the HTBI primer set. One entry per CDR3 protein, called by TCRdb with MiXCR from the multiplex PCR reads. The table lists approximately 640,000 distinct CDR3 sequences, 17% of them singletons. Sequencing was carried out using blood. The receptors come from a man aged 50 to 59 with Graves' hyperthyroidism.

The table lists this clonotype with many counts. V and J are TRBV19 and TRBJ1-2; D unresolved. From germline, CDR1 is LNHDA and CDR2 SQIVND (reference sequence). Trimming shortened V by 9 bases and J by 8 bases, and 19 bases separated the two germline ends. The CDR3 contains 13 residues. The CDR3 nucleotides read TGTGCCAGCGGTCTACCTTTAAACGGGGGCTACACCTTC. Translated: CASGLPLNGGYTF.

This clonotype was seen a single time. This chain joins TRBV6-4 and TRBJ1-5; no clear D gene. Germline loops: CDR1 MRHNA, CDR2 SNTAGT. The V gene lost 0 bases and the J gene lost 5 bases, with 5 bases spanning the gap. CDR3 length equals 13 residues. The DNA of the CDR3 is TGTGCCAGCAGTGACTCGAAGGATCAGCCCCAGCATTTT. Amino acid sequence: CASSDSKDQPQHF.

This clonotype was counted only a few times. The chain joins TRBV13 to TRBJ2-1, with D possibly called TRBD1 or TRBD2 (5 bases each). The V end was cut by 1 base, the J end by 7 bases, with 14 bases between. CDR1 and CDR2 (germline): PRHDT, FYEKMQ (reference sequence). The CDR3 is 15 residues long. The CDR3 reads CASSLVASPGNEQFF. In DNA form, the CDR3 reads TGTGCCAGCAGCTTAGTGGCTAGCCCAGGGAATGAGCAGTTCTTC.

This chain connects TRBV12-3 or TRBV12-4 to TRBJ2-5, with D uncertain. The ends were cut back, 7 bases at V and 3 bases at J, with 9 bases in the middle. This CDR3 has 12 amino acids. The CDR3 region has the DNA TGTGCCAGCACTCGGACCGAAGAGACCCAGTACTTC. Its translation: CASTRTEETQYF.

This chain connects TRBV19 to TRBJ1-6, with D unclear. Germline CDR1 LNHDA, CDR2 SQIVND (reference sequence). Trimming pared 6 bases from V and 5 bases from J, leaving 11 bases between. CDR3 size: 14 residues. The CDR3 loop is CASRAGRNNSPLHF. The CDR3 DNA follows: TGTGCCAGTAGGGCCGGACGGAATAATTCACCCCTCCACTTT.

This clonotype was found many times. This chain uses TRBV28 with TRBJ2-7, with D possibly TRBD2 on 6 matching bases. CDR3 length equals 14 residues. With 3 bases removed from V and 7 bases from J, the gap between germline ends came to 16 bases. Germline V lookup: CDR1 MDHEN, CDR2 SYDVKM. The CDR3 DNA reads as TGTGCCAGCAGTTTGGGCGCGGGGTCTAATGAGCAGTACTTC. The encoded protein is CASSLGAGSNEQYF.

This clonotype came up many times. The chain links TRBV28 to TRBJ2-1; 10 nucleotides match TRBD2. CDR1 is MDHEN, CDR2 SYDVKM, per germline. The CDR3 is 15 amino acids. Trimming cost V 3 bases and J 8 bases; bases outside gene matches: 7. The DNA for the CDR3 is TGTGCCAGCAGTTTCTTAGCGGGAGGCGGTGATGAGCAGTTCTTC. The encoded protein is CASSFLAGGGDEQFF.

This chain connects TRBV24-1 to TRBJ2-1; a weak D match, TRBD2 (6 bases). Trimming took 9 bases from V and 8 from J, leaving 19 bases between them. CDR1 is KGHDR, CDR2 SFDVKD, per germline. CDR3 length: 14 residues. The CDR3 DNA sequence: TGTGCCACCCAGGGCCGGGGGAGATCCGATGAGCAGTTCTTC. As protein: CATQGRGRSDEQFF.

This clonotype was recorded many times. DNA of the CDR3: TGCAGTGCTAGAGACAGGGGAGAAAGTCAGCCCCAGCATTTT. It encodes CSARDRGESQPQHF. The chain employs TRBV20-1 and TRBJ1-5, with a possible D match to TRBD1 (6 bases). The length of the CDR3 is 14 residues. The germline V and J ends were trimmed by 0 bases and 6 bases, with 12 bases remaining between them. CDR1 and CDR2 (germline): DFQATT, SNEGSKA (reference sequence).

The CDR3 region is CASSGQGSFNEQFF. CDR3 DNA sequence: TGTGCCAGCAGCGGACAGGGTAGCTTCAATGAGCAGTTCTTC. The rearrangement links TRBV12-3 or TRBV12-4 to TRBJ2-1; 8 positions match TRBD1. This CDR3 is built from 14 residues. The V gene end was trimmed by 6 bases and the J gene end by 6 bases; junction bases not matched to a gene: 7.

This clonotype was recorded only once. The chain couples TRBV9 to TRBJ1-3; D might be TRBD1 (6 bases). Germline V lookup: CDR1 SGDLS, CDR2 YYNGEE. The CDR3 length is 16 residues. The V gene lost 0 bases and the J gene lost 2 bases, with 12 bases spanning the gap. The CDR3, as DNA: TGTGCCAGCAGCGTAGCCCAGGGGTCGGCTGGAAACACCATATATTTT. This translates into CASSVAQGSAGNTIYF.

This clonotype occurred many times. The genes are TRBV29-1 and TRBJ2-7, with D possibly matching TRBD2 (6 bases). This CDR3 has 14 amino acids. CDR1 is SQVTM, CDR2 ANQGSEA, per germline. Trimming pared 5 bases from V and 0 bases from J, leaving 14 bases between. CDR3 in DNA: TGCAGCGTTTCTATGCGGGGACGCTCCTACGAGCAGTACTTC. Its protein is CSVSMRGRSYEQYF.

This clonotype turned up a few times. This rearrangement joins TRBV4-1 to TRBJ1-4, with 7 nucleotides matching TRBD1. Germline-derived CDR1 and CDR2 are MGHRA and YSYEKL. Trimming took 1 base from V and 7 from J; bases not matched to a gene: 9. The CDR3 spans 16 residues. The CDR3 nucleotides read TGCGCCAGCAGCCAAGTCATCAGGGGGTTTGGTGAAAAACTGTTTTTT. It yields the protein CASSQVIRGFGEKLFF.

This clonotype has only a few counts. Just one base apart from a much larger clone, this may be a read error. The genes are TRBV7-2 and TRBJ2-3; D is uncertain. The germline V gene has CDR1 SGHTA and CDR2 FQGNSA. V lost 0 bases and J lost 4, with 5 bases in between. This CDR3 is 13 amino acids long. CDR3 DNA sequence: TGTGCCAGCAGCTTAGCCCCCGCAGATACGCAGTATTTT. It yields the protein CASSLAPADTQYF.

This clonotype was detected ten times or more. The chain employs TRBV28 and TRBJ1-1; possibly TRBD1 for D (5 bases). CDR1 MDHEN and CDR2 SYDVKM come from the germline V gene. Trimming took 5 bases from V and 3 from J, leaving 16 bases between them. The CDR3 has 15 amino acids. CDR3 in amino acids: CASSTPSRRDTEAFF. In nucleotides, the CDR3 is TGTGCCAGCAGTACCCCCTCGCGCAGGGACACTGAAGCTTTCTTT. The variable domain in full, with the rest retrieved from reference TRBV28 and TRBJ1-1, is DVKVTQSSRYLVKRTGEKVFLECVQDMDHENMFWYRQDPGLGLRLIYFSYDVKMKEKGDIPEGYSVSREKKERFSLILESASTNQTSMYLCASSTPSRRDTEAFFGQGTRLTVV.

This clonotype was recorded at least ten times. This chain joins TRBV7-2 and TRBJ2-6, with no clear D. The CDR3 is made up of 15 amino acids. The V gene lost 2 bases and the J gene lost 3 bases, with 8 bases spanning the gap. Looked up from germline, CDR1 is SGHTA and CDR2 is FQGNSA. For the CDR3, the DNA is TGTGCCAGCAGCTTAATGGCGGTTGGGGCCAACGTCCTGACTTTC. This codes for CASSLMAVGANVLTF.

Notes on this clonotype: One end of the junction fails to match germline, which may point to a read error. The V call is TRBV7-2, the J call TRBJ2-7, with D unclear. Germline CDR1 is SGHTA and CDR2 is FQGNSA. This CDR3 is built from 14 residues. DNA of the CDR3: TGTGCCAGCAGCTTAGCAGGAGCCTCCTACGAGGAGTACTTC. Residues: CASSLAGASYEEYF.

This clonotype was found a few times. The rearrangement uses TRBV30 and TRBJ2-2; D may be TRBD2 (6 bases). V lost 1 base and J lost 5, with 17 bases in between. The CDR3 spans 16 residues. The V gene's germline CDR1 is GTSNPN and CDR2 SVGIG (reference sequence). The CDR3 nucleotides read TGTGCCTGGAGTGGTACCATTCCAGGGAGGACCGGGGAGCTGTTTTTT. It codes for CAWSGTIPGRTGELFF.

The rearrangement uses TRBV4-3 and TRBJ2-3; 8 bases are shared with TRBD2. Germline V CDR1 and CDR2: LGHNA, YSLEER. The CDR3 sequence is 17 residues long. V gave up 0 bases and J gave up 0 bases; unmatched junction bases: 5. CDR3 protein: CASSQDRTSSSTDTQYF. CDR3 nucleotide sequence: TGCGCCAGCAGCCAAGACCGGACTAGCTCTAGCACAGATACGCAGTATTTT.

The J gene is TRBJ1-5, the V gene TRBV12-3 or TRBV12-4; D is undetermined. This CDR3 spans 11 amino acids. Trimming cost V 4 bases and J 9 bases, with 7 bases left between them. The CDR3 sequence: CASSSSRPQHF. DNA for the CDR3: TGTGCCAGCAGTTCCTCTCGGCCCCAGCATTTT.

The chain uses TRBV28 and TRBJ1-2; D unresolved. The V gene lost 4 bases and the J gene lost 0 bases, with 9 bases spanning the gap. The CDR3 sequence is 14 residues long. Germline V lookup: CDR1 MDHEN, CDR2 SYDVKM. The CDR3 here is CASSSQPSNYGYTF. The CDR3 DNA sequence: TGTGCCAGCAGTTCGCAGCCCTCTAACTATGGCTACACCTTC.

Written as DNA, the CDR3 is TGCGCCAGCAGTGAGGCACATGAGGGGCAGCCCCAGCATTTT. Encoded protein: CASSEAHEGQPQHF. This chain uses TRBV10-2 with TRBJ1-5; a possible D gene is TRBD1 (5 bases). The germline gives CDR1 WSHSY, CDR2 SAAADI. This CDR3 region has 14 residues. V dropped 2 bases and J dropped 7 bases, with 12 bases sitting between them.

This clonotype was seen a single time. It may be a read error: a sequence one base away is much more abundant. V gene TRBV20-1 combines with J gene TRBJ1-1; 7 bases map to TRBD1. CDR1 and CDR2 (germline): DFQATT, SNEGSKA (reference sequence). The CDR3 runs 16 residues. Trimming cost V 2 bases and J 0 bases; bases outside gene matches: 9. CDR3 region: CSARSPGQEMNTEAFF. In nucleotides, the CDR3 is TGCAGTGCTAGATCACCCGGACAGGAGATGAACACTGAAGCTTTCTTT.

This clonotype appeared many times. The CDR3 here is CAWSTRGLTNYGYTF. CDR3 nucleotides: TGTGCCTGGAGTACGCGGGGACTTACCAACTATGGCTACACCTTC. The chain combines TRBV30 with TRBJ1-2, with a possible D match to TRBD1 (5 bases). The CDR3 runs to 15 residues. From germline, CDR1 is GTSNPN and CDR2 SVGIG (reference sequence). V lost 2 bases and J 2 bases, leaving 15 bases between the germline ends.

The J gene is TRBJ2-3, the V gene TRBV10-3; D might be TRBD1 (6 bases). Germline CDR1 reads ENHRY; CDR2 reads SYGVKD. CDR3 size: 13 residues. Trimming cost V 4 bases and J 7 bases, with 12 bases left between them. CDR3 sequence: CAISGTVTNTQYF. The CDR3 region has the DNA TGTGCCATCAGTGGGACAGTTACCAATACGCAGTATTTT.

This clonotype was found many times. The genes are TRBV7-2 and TRBJ1-6, with 10 bases identical to TRBD1. Germline CDR1 reads SGHTA; CDR2 reads FQGNSA. V lost 5 bases, J lost 9 bases, and 10 bases stayed unmatched. This CDR3 has 16 residues. CDR3: CASSISETGGVSPLHF. CDR3 coding DNA: TGTGCCAGCAGCATCTCCGAGACAGGGGGCGTTTCACCCCTCCACTTT.